The 9 T cell receptor beta chains presented below share a single source sample, sequenced in a study of vaccination effects on CD4 cells after COVID-19 (dated by TCRdb to between 2022 and 2023). Library method: the immunoSEQ multiplex PCR assay. TCRdb provides this immuneACCESS table in a form limited to in-frame rearrangements. Some clones are lacking; in checked studies, under half of them reflect an unresolved V gene, and why the rest are absent is not known. This sample gives roughly 71,000 clones in total; 81% of them show up just once. The top ten hold about 1.2% of the sample. These receptors have no known antigen. The ViraFEST assay stimulated PBMC with viral peptide pools and then used TCR sequencing to identify antigen-specific CD4+ T cell clonotypes by expansion. After around ten days of culture, CD4+ T cells were isolated with the EasySep CD4+ T cell isolation kit. Participants received two doses of either the BNT162b2 or the mRNA-1273 mRNA SARS-CoV-2 vaccine.

The sample was CD4+ T cells from PBMCs cultured with HCoV-229E spike peptides, taken after COVID-19 vaccination. In the paper's terms, the cell subset or site label means: HCoV-229E spike overlapping peptide pool stimulation. The receptor set was obtained from a human donor who received a COVID-19 vaccine.

This clone was seen once. The chain joins TRBV5-4 to TRBJ2-5, with D perhaps assigned TRBD1 or TRBD2 (5 bases each). The CDR3 extends over 13 amino acids. The V and J ends lost 4 bases and 4 bases respectively, with 11 bases between them. CDR1 and CDR2 from the germline V gene are SGHNT and YYREEE (reference sequence). The CDR3 loop reads CASSPPGGETQYF. CDR3 DNA: TGTGCCAGCAGCCCACCTGGGGGAGAGACCCAGTACTTC.

The CDR3 sequence is CASTGGRDEKLFF. The CDR3 DNA sequence: TGTGCCAGTACGGGGGGGAGAGATGAAAAACTGTTTTTT. The rearrangement joins TRBV19 to TRBJ1-4; tentative D call: TRBD1 (5 bases). Germline-derived CDR1 and CDR2 are LNHDA and SQIVND (reference sequence). V lost 7 bases and J 6 bases, leaving 12 bases between the germline ends. The CDR3 is 13 amino acids. Complete variable domain (other parts from reference TRBV19 and TRBJ1-4): DGGITQSPKYLFRKEGQNVTLSCEQNLNHDAMYWYRQDPGQGLRLIYYSQIVNDFQKGDIAEGYSVSREKKESFPLTVTSAQKNPTAFYLCASTGGRDEKLFFGSGTQLSVL.

J is TRBJ1-2 and V is TRBV24-1, with D perhaps TRBD1 (5 bases). The CDR3 covers 15 residues. Trimming took 2 bases from V and 5 from J, leaving 14 bases between them. From germline, CDR1 is KGHDR and CDR2 SFDVKD. CDR3 DNA sequence: TGTGCCACCAGTGATTCCGTAGGAGGGGCATATGGCTACACCTTC. This sequence encodes CATSDSVGGAYGYTF.

The V call is TRBV18, the J call TRBJ2-1; a possible D gene is TRBD1 (5 bases). Germline V gene lookup returns CDR1 KGHSH and CDR2 LQKENI. V gave up 4 bases and J gave up 7 bases, with 11 bases separating them. CDR3 length equals 13 residues. The CDR3 DNA reads as TGTGCCAGCTCACAGTCGCAGGGTAATGAGCAGTTCTTC. It encodes CASSQSQGNEQFF. Full variable domain (missing parts from reference TRBV18 and TRBJ2-1): NAGVMQNPRHLVRRRGQEARLRCSPMKGHSHVYWYRQLPEEGLKFMVYLQKENIIDESGMPKERFSAEFPKEGPSILRIQQVVRGDSAAYFCASSQSQGNEQFFGPGTRLTVL.

The chain joins TRBV10-2 to TRBJ1-5, with no clear D. Per the germline V gene, CDR1 is WSHSY and CDR2 is SAAADI. V dropped 2 bases and J dropped 7 bases, with 12 bases sitting between them. This CDR3 contains 14 residues. For the CDR3, the DNA is TGCGCCAGCAGTGAGATAGCCGGTACCCAGCCCCAGCATTTT. This codes for CASSEIAGTQPQHF.

The genes are TRBV2 and TRBJ2-3; D call uncertain. Trimming cost V 3 bases and J 5 bases, with 15 bases left between them. CDR3 length equals 15 residues. The germline V gene has CDR1 SNHLY and CDR2 FYNNEI. The CDR3 nucleotides are TGTGCCAGCAGTGATCTCCTCGCTACTATAGATACGCAGTATTTT. Protein: CASSDLLATIDTQYF.

The chain combines TRBV28 with TRBJ2-7; TRBD1 aligns across 8 bases. Unmatched junction bases numbered 5, after V lost 5 bases and J lost 2 bases. Germline assignment: CDR1 MDHEN and CDR2 SYDVKM. The CDR3 is 14 residues long. The CDR3 reads CASSPPTGAYEQYV. CDR3 coding DNA: TGTGCCAGCAGTCCCCCGACAGGGGCCTACGAGCAGTACGTC.

This clone was observed a handful of times. The chain couples TRBV9 to TRBJ2-3, with D perhaps TRBD1 or TRBD2 (5 bases each). Per germline, CDR1 SGDLS and CDR2 YYNGEE. With 5 bases removed from V and 5 bases from J, the gap between germline ends came to 18 bases. This CDR3 is 15 amino acids long. CDR3 region: CASSRDPRGVDTQYF. The CDR3 nucleotides read TGTGCCAGCAGTCGCGACCCGAGAGGGGTAGATACGCAGTATTTT.

The chain is built from TRBV25-1 and TRBJ1-2; perhaps TRBD1 as D (6 bases). Between the trimmed V and J ends, which lost 7 bases and 8 bases, there was a span of 14 bases. Germline CDR1 and CDR2: MGHDK and SYGVNS. This CDR3 is built from 12 residues. CDR3 residues: CASTQGSGGYTF. As DNA, the CDR3 is TGTGCCAGCACACAGGGATCTGGCGGCTACACCTTC.